Listed below are T cell receptor beta chains from one sample, sequenced in a study of CD8+CD57+ T cells in acquired aplastic anemia. TCRdb re-called the reads with MiXCR, one entry per CDR3 protein. The repertoire holds hundreds of thousands of distinct CDR3 sequences, with 55% to 70% as singletons. The sequencing sample was made of sorted CD4+, CD8+, or CD8+CD57+ T cells (not recorded which) from PBMCs. These receptors were obtained from a human donor in good health, serving as a control. CDR3s include the opening cysteine and the closing phenylalanine or tryptophan. D genes are given only for firm matches. Clone size is stated in some rows and not others, as once, few, many or a class when expanded.

clone_size	v_call	d_call	j_call	cdr3_aa	cdr3_nt
NA	TRBV7-3	NA	TRBJ2-7	CASSLTVTEGEQYYF	TGTGCCAGCAGCTTAACGGTCACAGAGGGGGAGCAGTACTACTTC
NA	TRBV19	TRBD1	TRBJ2-5	CASSTGQGGTQYF	TGTGCCAGTAGTACTGGACAGGGAGGGACCCAGTACTTC
NA	TRBV5-6	NA	TRBJ2-7	CASSLEVGQRFSYEQYF	TGTGCCAGCAGCTTAGAGGTTGGACAGAGATTCTCCTACGAGCAGTACTTC
NA	TRBV25-1	NA	TRBJ1-1	CASSGTAGWAFF	TGTGCCAGCAGTGGCACAGCCGGTTGGGCTTTCTTT
many	TRBV7-9	NA	TRBJ2-6	CASSARSTDRFLSGANVLTF	TGTGCCAGCAGCGCTCGATCTACGGACAGATTCCTCTCTGGGGCCAACGTCCTGACTTTC
many	TRBV15	TRBD1	TRBJ2-6	CATKDRGFSGANVLTF	TGTGCCACCAAAGACAGGGGGTTCTCTGGGGCCAACGTCCTGACTTTC
NA	TRBV5-1	NA	TRBJ2-7	CASSLARVRGTYEQYF	TGCGCCAGCAGCTTAGCGCGGGTTCGAGGGACCTACGAGCAGTACTTC
NA	TRBV29-1	TRBD2	TRBJ2-3	CSVGLGSSTDTQYF	TGCAGCGTAGGACTAGGCTCTAGCACAGATACGCAGTATTTT
NA	TRBV15	TRBD1	TRBJ1-3	CATSSRGSENTMHF	TGTGCCACCAGCAGCAGGGGGAGCGAAAACACCATGCATTTT
NA	TRBV7-3	NA	TRBJ1-5	CASSQDEGQAQHF	TGTGCCAGCAGCCAAGACGAGGGCCAGGCCCAGCATTTT
NA	TRBV6-5	NA	TRBJ1-2	CASSYSDYYGYTF	TGTGCCAGCAGTTACTCTGACTACTATGGCTACACCTTC
NA	TRBV7-2	NA	TRBJ1-2	CASSLGLTSQETQTF	TGTGCCAGCAGCCTAGGATTGACTAGCCAAGAGACCCAGACCTTC
few	TRBV3-1	NA	TRBJ1-2	CASSQSRADSYGYTF	TGTGCCAGCAGCCAATCTCGTGCAGACTCATATGGCTACACCTTC
many	TRBV7-2	NA	TRBJ2-1	CASSLDRDWQFF	TGTGCCAGCAGCCTGGATAGGGACTGGCAGTTCTTC
once	TRBV10-3	TRBD2	TRBJ2-7	CAIRPGTSGGPSSYEQYF	TGTGCCATCAGGCCCGGGACTAGCGGGGGGCCGAGCTCCTACGAGCAGTACTTC
few	TRBV5-1	NA	TRBJ1-1	CASSSDRSFLMNAEAFF	TGCGCCAGCAGCAGCGACAGAAGTTTCCTTATGAACGCTGAAGCTTTCTTT
once	TRBV7-2	NA	TRBJ1-5	CASSPHRGYTLRSF	TGTGCCAGCAGCCCTCATCGTGGCTACACCCTCCGTTCGTTT
NA	TRBV11-2	NA	TRBJ1-3	CASSRGRGRSDNDIYF	TGTGCCAGCAGCAGGGGAAGGGGGAGATCAGATAACGACATATATTTT
NA	TRBV7-9	NA	TRBJ2-7	CASSNGDAFLRQVF	TGTGCCAGCAGCAACGGGGATGCTTTCCTACGGCAAGTATTC
NA	TRBV7-2	NA	TRBJ2-4	CASSPRGVRVRENIQYF	TGTGCCAGCAGCCCTAGGGGGGTCAGGGTGAGGGAAAACATTCAGTACTTC
NA	TRBV11-2	NA	TRBJ2-3	CASSLGSPTASPGPEYF	TGTGCCAGCAGCTTAGGTTCTCCGACCGCGTCTCCGGGACCGGAGTATTTC
NA	TRBV9	TRBD1	TRBJ1-2	CASSSRQGGNHAYTF	TGTGCCAGCAGCTCAAGACAGGGAGGCAATCATGCCTACACCTTC
NA	TRBV7-7	TRBD1	TRBJ1-5	CASSPGTGYYDQYF	TGTGCCAGCAGCCCCGGGACAGGCTACTACGACCAGTACTTT
many	TRBV6-5	NA	TRBJ1-6	CVSSYPEGRSPLHF	TGTGTCAGCAGTTACCCCGAAGGTAGATCACCCCTCCACTTT
NA	TRBV15	NA	TRBJ1-2	CATGTPTLRERQLNYGYTF	TGTGCCACCGGCACACCAACGCTGCGAGAAAGACAGCTCAACTATGGCTACACCTTC
NA	TRBV4-3	TRBD1	TRBJ1-1	CASSQLDRGLTEAFF	TGCGCCAGCAGCCAACTAGACAGGGGGCTCACTGAAGCTTTCTTT
NA	TRBV5-4	TRBD1	TRBJ1-1	CASSLVQQGQGSTEAFF	TGTGCCAGCAGCTTGGTACAGCAGGGACAGGGGAGCACTGAAGCTTTCTTT